This T cell receptor beta chain came from a study of blood T cell repertoires in COVID-19. V was clipped by 5 bases and J by 6 bases; unmatched bases: 14. Germline values: CDR1 LNHDA, CDR2 SQIVND (reference sequence). The CDR3 spans 18 residues. The data were produced by immunoSEQ multiplex PCR, yet TCRdb's version contains in-frame clones alone and is incomplete. Seen here are about 330,000 clones, more than 70% observed once, and the top ten hold roughly 5.3%. Allocation to cohorts depended on clinical history reported by the participants. The study counted Cohort 3 donors as recovered given two negative PCRs, clearance, or symptom resolution.

Sequenced material: PBMCs or T cells enriched from blood (not recorded which). V is TRBV19 and J is TRBJ1-6, with TRBD1 matching 9 bases. The sequence came from a woman in her thirties who had recovered from COVID-19. This CDR3 reads CASSVGTGIRTANSPLHF. DNA for the CDR3: TGTGCCAGTAGTGTGGGGACAGGGATTAGAACCGCTAATTCACCCCTCCACTTT.